Listed here is a single T cell receptor beta chain. The data originate from a study of CD8+ T cells in alopecia areata. Background on the study: Administration of oral tofacitinib to treated patients was at 5 to 10 mg twice daily. For treated patients, severity scores reflected the percentage of scalp area affected.

In germline, CDR1 is KGHSH, CDR2 LQKENI. V was trimmed by 5 bases and J by 2 bases, leaving 10 bases between them. This CDR3 comprises 14 residues. Documented treatment: oral pan-JAK inhibitor, 5-10 mg twice daily. The study team obtained lesional scalp punch biopsies and peripheral blood from alopecia areata patients. Investigators isolated RNA and reverse transcribed it into cDNA to act as the sequencing template. The table came from immunoSEQ multiplex PCR; TCRdb's copy has only in-frame clones and leaves some out. The sample lists about 190,000 clones, about three fifths occurring once. This clonotype was sampled from a human donor with alopecia areata. The specimen was CD4+ T cells sorted from blood, collected at week 4, from a patient treated with tofacitinib. This chain links TRBV18 with TRBJ2-1; maybe TRBD1 (6 bases). The CDR3 DNA reads as TGTGCCAGCTCAACACAGGGAGCCTACAATGAGCAGTTCTTC. It translates to CASSTQGAYNEQFF. The whole variable domain, remainder taken from reference TRBV18 and TRBJ2-1, is NAGVMQNPRHLVRRRGQEARLRCSPMKGHSHVYWYRQLPEEGLKFMVYLQKENIIDESGMPKERFSAEFPKEGPSILRIQQVVRGDSAAYFCASSTQGAYNEQFFGPGTRLTVL.